Listed here are 10 T cell receptor beta chains from one sample, sequenced in a study of blood T cells in healthy people across ages. Then a second PCR, running roughly 7 to 12 cycles, was carried out with a sample-barcoded 5' primer and a J-beta primer mix. TCRdb re-called the 5' RACE reads with MiXCR, one entry per CDR3 protein. The table records around 1.1 million distinct CDR3 sequences, 35% to 40% of them present only once. Sequences were obtained from blood. All receptors derive from a man aged 18 to 30 in good health.

The chain couples TRBV20-1 to TRBJ2-2; possible D gene TRBD1, 6 bases. CDR3 length: 15 residues. The V and J ends lost 3 bases and 4 bases respectively, with 15 bases between them. The V gene's germline CDR1 is DFQATT and CDR2 SNEGSKA (reference sequence). The CDR3 bases are TGCAGTGCTAGGATAGAAGGACAGCCCACCGGGGAGCTGTTTTTT. It is translated as CSARIEGQPTGELFF.

The V call is TRBV4-1, the J call TRBJ2-1; 10 bases line up with TRBD1. V lost 1 base, J lost 8 bases, and 5 bases stayed unmatched. The CDR3 spans 15 residues. Germline V gene data show CDR1 as MGHRA and CDR2 as YSYEKL. The CDR3 here is CASSQGQGAFDEQFF. Here the CDR3 DNA reads TGCGCCAGCAGCCAAGGACAGGGGGCATTTGATGAGCAGTTCTTC.

The V gene is TRBV7-9, the J gene TRBJ2-1; 8 nucleotides match TRBD2. The CDR3 runs 15 residues. V was clipped by 1 base and J by 5 bases; unmatched bases: 4. Germline CDR1 is SEHNR and CDR2 is FQNEAQ (reference sequence). The CDR3 is CASSLGTSIHNEQFF. As DNA, the CDR3 is TGTGCCAGCAGCTTAGGGACTAGCATCCACAATGAGCAGTTCTTC.

This clonotype was counted between two and nine times. The chain recombines TRBV6-6 with TRBJ1-4; D call uncertain. The CDR3 length is 14 residues. CDR1 is MNHNY, CDR2 SVGAGI, per germline (reference sequence). V was shortened by 5 bases and J by 6 bases, with 13 bases between the two germline ends. The CDR3 DNA sequence: TGTGCCAGCAGTCCTGACCTTCGGGATGAAAAACTGTTTTTT. Residues: CASSPDLRDEKLFF.

This clonotype was recorded a few times. This chain uses TRBV28 with TRBJ2-1, with a tentative D call TRBD1 (7 bases). CDR1 is MDHEN and CDR2 is SYDVKM in the germline V gene. V was clipped by 3 bases and J by 8 bases, with 23 bases between them. This CDR3 comprises 17 residues. Written as DNA, the CDR3 is TGTGCCAGCAGTTTCCACGTCGGGGGACAGAGTAGTGATGAGCAGTTCTTC. It is translated as CASSFHVGGQSSDEQFF.

In this sample, this clonotype turned up a few times. The chain uses TRBV3-1 and TRBJ2-4; a weak D match, TRBD1 (5 bases). Trimming removed 0 bases from V and 8 bases from J, with 14 bases in between. The CDR3 totals 15 residues. The germline V gene has CDR1 LGHDT and CDR2 YNNKEL (reference sequence). CDR3 in DNA: TGTGCCAGCAGCCAAGATGGGTTGCAGGGTGACATTCAGTACTTC. Its translation: CASSQDGLQGDIQYF.

This chain links TRBV24-1 with TRBJ2-3, with 11 bases lining up with TRBD1. This CDR3 has 15 amino acids. V dropped 0 bases and J dropped 7; count of bases not matched to a gene: 2. Germline CDR1 and CDR2: KGHDR and SFDVKD. The CDR3 loop is CATSDLRTGGNTQYF. CDR3 sequence (DNA): TGTGCCACCAGTGATTTGAGGACAGGGGGCAATACGCAGTATTTT.

A few counts support this clonotype. This rearrangement joins TRBV20-1 to TRBJ2-6, with D unresolved. Germline CDR1 is DFQATT and CDR2 is SNEGSKA (reference sequence). CDR3 length: 16 residues. The V end was cut by 1 base, the J end by 0 bases, with 10 bases between. The CDR3 DNA follows: TGCAGTGCTAGAGTAGGTAGCCCCTCTGGGGCCAACGTCCTGACTTTC. It codes for CSARVGSPSGANVLTF.

For this clonotype: A read error may be the cause here, since a much bigger clone is one base away. The chain links TRBV3-1 to TRBJ2-7; D unclear. Trimming pared 5 bases from V and 7 bases from J, leaving 12 bases between. CDR1 is LGHDT, CDR2 YNNKEL, per germline (reference sequence). The CDR3 runs 12 residues. CDR3 loop: CASSTPYNEQYF. CDR3 nucleotides: TGTGCCAGCAGCACCCCATACAATGAGCAGTACTTC.

As concerns this clonotype: An end of the junction does not agree with germline; a read error may underlie this. The chain carries TRBV18 and TRBJ2-7, with TRBD2 identical over 9 bases. The CDR3 covers 15 residues. Germline CDR1 KGHSH, CDR2 LQKENI. The CDR3 region has the DNA TGTGCCGGCTCACCACTAGCGGGCCTCTCCTACGAGCAGTACTTC. It yields the protein CAGSPLAGLSYEQYF.